The 24 T cell receptor beta chains below all came from one sample that was sequenced in a study of cytotoxic CD8 clonotypes in ibrutinib-treated CLL (dated by TCRdb to about 2021). To prepare the library, the immunoSEQ multiplex PCR assay was applied. What TCRdb holds here is the immuneACCESS table cut down to in-frame rearrangements. Part of the clones is not present; checked against another copy, under half of the missing clones reflect an unresolved V gene, and the others are unexplained. This sample gives approximately 150,000 clones in total; approximately 91% of them show up just once. The ten largest clones represent 3% to 3.5% of the sample. The time point label of this sample denotes: progressive disease on ibrutinib. Sequences were derived from PBMCs, sampled at disease progression, from a patient treated with ibrutinib. All receptors come from a human donor with chronic lymphocytic leukemia.

The genes are TRBV6-5 and TRBJ1-5, with 7 bases identical to TRBD1. CDR1 and CDR2 (germline): MNHEY, SVGAGI. This CDR3 is built from 15 residues. CDR3 sequence reads: CGSRIREGAKEPQHF. CDR3 DNA sequence: TGTGGCTCAAGAATTCGGGAGGGGGCGAAGGAGCCCCAGCATTTT.

V is TRBV6-1 and J is TRBJ1-2; possible D gene TRBD1, 5 bases. V was trimmed by 2 bases and J by 10 bases, leaving 23 bases between them. The germline gives CDR1 MNHNS, CDR2 SASEGT. This CDR3 region has 16 residues. The CDR3 loop is CASSERIGTDFGSYTF. DNA of the CDR3: TGTGCCAGCAGTGAAAGAATAGGGACCGACTTCGGATCCTACACCTTC.

This sequence joins TRBV25-1 and TRBJ2-1; 10 positions match TRBD2. Germline V CDR1 and CDR2: MGHDK, SYGVNS. The CDR3 totals 18 residues. The V segment lost 7 bases and the J segment 2 bases; nucleotides outside the gene matches: 14. The CDR3 DNA sequence: TGTGCCAGCACTGGGAGCGGGAGGGCCCTCGGAACCTACAATGAGCAGTTCTTC. This gives the protein CASTGSGRALGTYNEQFF.

There are a few counts of this clone. V usage is TRBV6-5 and J usage is TRBJ1-5; 10 nucleotides agree with TRBD1. Per germline, CDR1 MNHEY and CDR2 SVGAGI. The CDR3 has 14 amino acids. The V and J ends lost 9 bases and 1 base, in that order; junction bases with no gene match: 3. CDR3 protein: CARGTGDSNQPQHF. In DNA, the CDR3 is TGTGCCAGGGGGACAGGGGACAGCAATCAGCCCCAGCATTTT.

This chain links TRBV4-2 with TRBJ1-3; 8 bases are shared with TRBD1. The CDR3 length is 16 residues. The ends lost 4 bases at V and 7 bases at J; junction bases unmatched: 12. The germline V gene has CDR1 LGHNA and CDR2 YNFKEQ. CDR3 region: CASSRGSRTGPNTIYF. The CDR3 bases are TGTGCCAGCAGCCGAGGGTCCCGGACAGGGCCTAACACCATATATTTT.

The chain couples TRBV7-3 to TRBJ2-1, with D hard to call. The CDR3 runs 11 residues. Germline CDR1 is SGHTA and CDR2 is FQGTGA. With 4 bases removed from V and 9 bases from J, the gap between germline ends came to 7 bases. Here the CDR3 DNA reads TGTGCCAGCAGCTCATACGGTGAGCAGTTCTTC. It translates to CASSSYGEQFF.

The chain is built from TRBV20-1 and TRBJ1-1, with 7 bases aligning to TRBD1. Germline CDR1 DFQATT, CDR2 SNEGSKA (reference sequence). V shed 3 bases, J shed 7 bases, and the junction held 2 bases outside the gene matches. The CDR3 has 11 amino acids. CDR3: CSARTGYEAFF. As DNA, the CDR3 is TGCAGTGCTAGGACAGGGTATGAAGCTTTCTTT.

This rearrangement joins TRBV9 to TRBJ2-3, with 8 bases matching TRBD2. This CDR3 is built from 16 residues. The germline V gene has CDR1 SGDLS and CDR2 YYNGEE. The ends lost 1 base at V and 6 bases at J; junction bases unmatched: 10. This CDR3 is CASSVFEAGGTDTQYF. The CDR3 bases are TGTGCCAGCAGCGTATTTGAGGCGGGAGGAACCGATACGCAGTATTTT.

This sequence joins TRBV30 and TRBJ1-2; 9 bases agree with TRBD1. This CDR3 comprises 14 residues. Germline-derived CDR1 and CDR2 are GTSNPN and SVGIG (reference sequence). With V trimmed by 4 bases and J by 2 bases, 5 bases remained unmatched. CDR3 protein: CAWKGQGRNYGYTF. The CDR3 bases are TGTGCCTGGAAAGGACAGGGGAGGAACTATGGCTACACCTTC.

This sequence joins TRBV27 and TRBJ2-7; TRBD2 aligns across 9 bases. Germline V gene lookup returns CDR1 MNHEY and CDR2 SMNVEV (reference sequence). The CDR3 covers 13 residues. V shed 8 bases and J 2 bases; nucleotides not matched to a gene: 4. The CDR3, as DNA: TGTGCCAGCTCCGTAGCGGGAGCCTACGAGCAGTACTTC. Amino acid sequence: CASSVAGAYEQYF.

This clone was detected once. The chain has TRBV6-6 and TRBJ1-5; TRBD1 aligns across 8 bases. Germline assignment: CDR1 MNHNY and CDR2 SVGAGI (reference sequence). The CDR3 runs 16 residues. J gave up 2 bases and V 6 bases, and 9 bases lay outside the gene matches. CDR3 in amino acids: CASSPGTGGGNQPQHF. As DNA, the CDR3 is TGTGCCAGCAGCCCCGGGACAGGTGGGGGCAATCAGCCCCAGCATTTT.

The CDR3 DNA reads as TGTGCCAGCAGCTTAGTACAGCAGGGGCAGTACTTC. Amino acid sequence: CASSLVQQGQYF. The V gene is TRBV7-2, the J gene TRBJ2-7, with D perhaps TRBD1 (5 bases). With 1 base removed from V and 9 bases from J, the gap between germline ends came to 10 bases. The CDR3 is 12 residues long. Germline values: CDR1 SGHTA, CDR2 FQGNSA.

The rearrangement uses TRBV18 and TRBJ1-1; 11 nucleotides agree with TRBD1. J was trimmed by 4 bases and V by 4 bases; bases with no gene match: 2. CDR3 length: 14 amino acids. The germline V gene has CDR1 KGHSH and CDR2 LQKENI. The chain's CDR3 is CASSQGTGGTEAFF. CDR3 in DNA: TGTGCCAGCTCACAGGGGACAGGGGGCACTGAAGCTTTCTTT. Combining the CDR3 with reference TRBV18 and TRBJ1-1 gives the whole variable domain NAGVMQNPRHLVRRRGQEARLRCSPMKGHSHVYWYRQLPEEGLKFMVYLQKENIIDESGMPKERFSAEFPKEGPSILRIQQVVRGDSAAYFCASSQGTGGTEAFFGQGTRLTVV.

The chain has TRBV10-1 and TRBJ2-7; no reliable D call. Per germline, CDR1 WNHNN and CDR2 SYGVQD (reference sequence). Trimming took 4 bases from V and 3 from J, leaving 10 bases between them. This CDR3 region has 13 residues. The CDR3 sequence is CASSVEPNYEQYF. CDR3 bases: TGCGCCAGCAGTGTCGAACCTAACTACGAGCAGTACTTC.

This clone was recorded a few times. The chain carries TRBV5-1 and TRBJ2-5; maybe TRBD1 (6 bases). Germline CDR1 is SGHRS and CDR2 is YFSETQ. The CDR3 covers 13 residues. Deletions cut 5 bases from V and 5 bases from J, with 13 bases between. CDR3 DNA sequence: TGCGCCAGCAGAGGGGGACATCTGGAGACCCAGTACTTC. Protein sequence: CASRGGHLETQYF.

The sample holds one count of this clone. V and J are TRBV9 and TRBJ2-3, with D hard to call. Germline V lookup: CDR1 SGDLS, CDR2 YYNGEE. CDR3 size: 15 residues. The ends were cut back, 4 bases at V and 0 bases at J, with 12 bases in the middle. The CDR3 loop is CASSTRPGSTDTQYF. Written as DNA, the CDR3 is TGTGCCAGCAGCACCCGACCCGGGAGCACAGATACGCAGTATTTT.

The chain has TRBV11-3 and TRBJ2-3, with D maybe TRBD2 (5 bases). The ends were cut back, 3 bases at V and 7 bases at J, with 14 bases in the middle. The CDR3 consists of 14 residues. Germline V lookup: CDR1 SGHNT, CDR2 YENEEA. CDR3 nucleotides: TGTGCCAGCAGCTTCTACAGTGTCGGGAATACGCAGTATTTT. Translation: CASSFYSVGNTQYF.

This sequence joins TRBV7-2 and TRBJ1-1, with D unresolved. The CDR3 contains 16 residues. V shed 4 bases and J shed 4 bases, with 19 bases lying between them. Looked up from germline, CDR1 is SGHTA and CDR2 is FQGNSA. The CDR3 sequence is CASSSNPPPAGTEAFF. DNA of the CDR3: TGTGCCAGCAGCTCAAACCCACCGCCGGCCGGCACTGAAGCTTTCTTT.

The rearrangement uses TRBV6-5 and TRBJ1-1, with 8 bases aligning to TRBD1. Germline V gives CDR1 MNHEY, CDR2 SVGAGI. The V gene end was trimmed by 2 bases and the J gene end by 6 bases; junction bases not matched to a gene: 5. This CDR3 is built from 14 residues. The CDR3 sequence: CASSYITGGPEAFF. The DNA for the CDR3 is TGTGCCAGCAGTTACATAACAGGGGGTCCTGAAGCTTTCTTT.

The chain uses TRBV28 and TRBJ1-5; D is unresolved. CDR3 size: 13 residues. Germline V gene sequence: CDR1 MDHEN, CDR2 SYDVKM. V lost 5 bases and J 4 bases, leaving 9 bases between the germline ends. CDR3 loop: CASSPRNNQPQHF. Written as DNA, the CDR3 is TGTGCCAGCAGTCCAAGAAATAATCAGCCCCAGCATTTT.

The chain has TRBV18 and TRBJ2-7, with D unresolved. CDR1 and CDR2 (germline): KGHSH, LQKENI. This CDR3 contains 14 residues. V was clipped by 3 bases and J by 4 bases, with 13 bases between them. The CDR3 DNA is TGTGCCAGCTCACCCCCCCCGAGTGCGTACGAGCAGTACTTC. Translated, it gives CASSPPPSAYEQYF.

This clone was observed a handful of times. The V call is TRBV28, the J call TRBJ2-2; 9 nucleotides line up with TRBD1. V gave up 4 bases and J gave up 5 bases; unmatched junction bases: 8. The CDR3 spans 16 residues. The germline gives CDR1 MDHEN, CDR2 SYDVKM. CDR3 bases: TGTGCCAGCAGTTCATACGCCGGGACAGGGACCGGGGAGCTGTTTTTT. It translates to CASSSYAGTGTGELFF.

This clone was seen only once. The chain combines TRBV7-9 with TRBJ1-5; possibly TRBD1 for D (6 bases). The V end lost 2 bases, the J end lost 3 bases, and 20 bases lay between the germline ends. Looked up from germline, CDR1 is SEHNR and CDR2 is FQNEAQ (reference sequence). This CDR3 contains 18 residues. The CDR3 sequence: CASSLMVSGHHSNQPQHF. CDR3 bases: TGTGCCAGCAGCTTAATGGTCTCGGGACACCACTCCAATCAGCCCCAGCATTTT.

There are a few counts of this clone. The chain carries TRBV28 and TRBJ1-5; D unresolved. CDR1 and CDR2 (germline): MDHEN, SYDVKM. V dropped 4 bases and J dropped 3 bases, with 25 bases sitting between them. The CDR3 totals 19 residues. The CDR3 is CASSSGDPSVRRINQPQHF. CDR3 DNA sequence: TGTGCCAGCAGTTCTGGGGATCCGTCAGTACGAAGAATCAATCAGCCCCAGCATTTT.